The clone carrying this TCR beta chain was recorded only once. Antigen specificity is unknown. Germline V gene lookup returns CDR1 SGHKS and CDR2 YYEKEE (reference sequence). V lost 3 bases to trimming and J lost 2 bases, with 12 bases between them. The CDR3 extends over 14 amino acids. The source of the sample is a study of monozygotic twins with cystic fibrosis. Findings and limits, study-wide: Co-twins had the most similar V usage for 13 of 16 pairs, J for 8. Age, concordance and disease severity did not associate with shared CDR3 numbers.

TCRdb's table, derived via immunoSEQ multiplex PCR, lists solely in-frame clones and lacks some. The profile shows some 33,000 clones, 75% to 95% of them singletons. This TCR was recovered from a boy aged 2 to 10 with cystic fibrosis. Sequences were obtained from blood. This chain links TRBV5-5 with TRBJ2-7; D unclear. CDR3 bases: TGTGCCAGCAGCTGGGAAGTCCGGGCCTACGAGCAGTACTTC. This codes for CASSWEVRAYEQYF. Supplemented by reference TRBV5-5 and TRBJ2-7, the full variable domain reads DAGVTQSPTHLIKTRGQQVTLRCSPISGHKSVSWYQQVLGQGPQFIFQYYEKEERGRGNFPDRFSARQFPNYSSELNVNALLLGDSALYLCASSWEVRAYEQYFGPGTRLTVT.